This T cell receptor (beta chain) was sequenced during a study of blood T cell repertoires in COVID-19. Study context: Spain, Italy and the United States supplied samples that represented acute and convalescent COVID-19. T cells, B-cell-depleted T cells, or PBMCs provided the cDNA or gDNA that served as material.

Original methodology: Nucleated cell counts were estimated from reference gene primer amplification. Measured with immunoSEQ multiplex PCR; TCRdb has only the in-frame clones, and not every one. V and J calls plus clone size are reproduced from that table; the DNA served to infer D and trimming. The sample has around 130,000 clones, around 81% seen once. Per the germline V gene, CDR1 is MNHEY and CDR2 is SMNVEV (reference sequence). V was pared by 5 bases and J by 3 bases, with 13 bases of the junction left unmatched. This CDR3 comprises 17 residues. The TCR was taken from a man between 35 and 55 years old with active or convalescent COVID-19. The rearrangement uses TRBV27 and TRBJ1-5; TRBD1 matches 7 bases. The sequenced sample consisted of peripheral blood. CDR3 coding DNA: TGTGCCAGCAGTCAAGGAGTGCGGGGACAGATCAATCAGCCCCAGCATTTT. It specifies CASSQGVRGQINQPQHF.